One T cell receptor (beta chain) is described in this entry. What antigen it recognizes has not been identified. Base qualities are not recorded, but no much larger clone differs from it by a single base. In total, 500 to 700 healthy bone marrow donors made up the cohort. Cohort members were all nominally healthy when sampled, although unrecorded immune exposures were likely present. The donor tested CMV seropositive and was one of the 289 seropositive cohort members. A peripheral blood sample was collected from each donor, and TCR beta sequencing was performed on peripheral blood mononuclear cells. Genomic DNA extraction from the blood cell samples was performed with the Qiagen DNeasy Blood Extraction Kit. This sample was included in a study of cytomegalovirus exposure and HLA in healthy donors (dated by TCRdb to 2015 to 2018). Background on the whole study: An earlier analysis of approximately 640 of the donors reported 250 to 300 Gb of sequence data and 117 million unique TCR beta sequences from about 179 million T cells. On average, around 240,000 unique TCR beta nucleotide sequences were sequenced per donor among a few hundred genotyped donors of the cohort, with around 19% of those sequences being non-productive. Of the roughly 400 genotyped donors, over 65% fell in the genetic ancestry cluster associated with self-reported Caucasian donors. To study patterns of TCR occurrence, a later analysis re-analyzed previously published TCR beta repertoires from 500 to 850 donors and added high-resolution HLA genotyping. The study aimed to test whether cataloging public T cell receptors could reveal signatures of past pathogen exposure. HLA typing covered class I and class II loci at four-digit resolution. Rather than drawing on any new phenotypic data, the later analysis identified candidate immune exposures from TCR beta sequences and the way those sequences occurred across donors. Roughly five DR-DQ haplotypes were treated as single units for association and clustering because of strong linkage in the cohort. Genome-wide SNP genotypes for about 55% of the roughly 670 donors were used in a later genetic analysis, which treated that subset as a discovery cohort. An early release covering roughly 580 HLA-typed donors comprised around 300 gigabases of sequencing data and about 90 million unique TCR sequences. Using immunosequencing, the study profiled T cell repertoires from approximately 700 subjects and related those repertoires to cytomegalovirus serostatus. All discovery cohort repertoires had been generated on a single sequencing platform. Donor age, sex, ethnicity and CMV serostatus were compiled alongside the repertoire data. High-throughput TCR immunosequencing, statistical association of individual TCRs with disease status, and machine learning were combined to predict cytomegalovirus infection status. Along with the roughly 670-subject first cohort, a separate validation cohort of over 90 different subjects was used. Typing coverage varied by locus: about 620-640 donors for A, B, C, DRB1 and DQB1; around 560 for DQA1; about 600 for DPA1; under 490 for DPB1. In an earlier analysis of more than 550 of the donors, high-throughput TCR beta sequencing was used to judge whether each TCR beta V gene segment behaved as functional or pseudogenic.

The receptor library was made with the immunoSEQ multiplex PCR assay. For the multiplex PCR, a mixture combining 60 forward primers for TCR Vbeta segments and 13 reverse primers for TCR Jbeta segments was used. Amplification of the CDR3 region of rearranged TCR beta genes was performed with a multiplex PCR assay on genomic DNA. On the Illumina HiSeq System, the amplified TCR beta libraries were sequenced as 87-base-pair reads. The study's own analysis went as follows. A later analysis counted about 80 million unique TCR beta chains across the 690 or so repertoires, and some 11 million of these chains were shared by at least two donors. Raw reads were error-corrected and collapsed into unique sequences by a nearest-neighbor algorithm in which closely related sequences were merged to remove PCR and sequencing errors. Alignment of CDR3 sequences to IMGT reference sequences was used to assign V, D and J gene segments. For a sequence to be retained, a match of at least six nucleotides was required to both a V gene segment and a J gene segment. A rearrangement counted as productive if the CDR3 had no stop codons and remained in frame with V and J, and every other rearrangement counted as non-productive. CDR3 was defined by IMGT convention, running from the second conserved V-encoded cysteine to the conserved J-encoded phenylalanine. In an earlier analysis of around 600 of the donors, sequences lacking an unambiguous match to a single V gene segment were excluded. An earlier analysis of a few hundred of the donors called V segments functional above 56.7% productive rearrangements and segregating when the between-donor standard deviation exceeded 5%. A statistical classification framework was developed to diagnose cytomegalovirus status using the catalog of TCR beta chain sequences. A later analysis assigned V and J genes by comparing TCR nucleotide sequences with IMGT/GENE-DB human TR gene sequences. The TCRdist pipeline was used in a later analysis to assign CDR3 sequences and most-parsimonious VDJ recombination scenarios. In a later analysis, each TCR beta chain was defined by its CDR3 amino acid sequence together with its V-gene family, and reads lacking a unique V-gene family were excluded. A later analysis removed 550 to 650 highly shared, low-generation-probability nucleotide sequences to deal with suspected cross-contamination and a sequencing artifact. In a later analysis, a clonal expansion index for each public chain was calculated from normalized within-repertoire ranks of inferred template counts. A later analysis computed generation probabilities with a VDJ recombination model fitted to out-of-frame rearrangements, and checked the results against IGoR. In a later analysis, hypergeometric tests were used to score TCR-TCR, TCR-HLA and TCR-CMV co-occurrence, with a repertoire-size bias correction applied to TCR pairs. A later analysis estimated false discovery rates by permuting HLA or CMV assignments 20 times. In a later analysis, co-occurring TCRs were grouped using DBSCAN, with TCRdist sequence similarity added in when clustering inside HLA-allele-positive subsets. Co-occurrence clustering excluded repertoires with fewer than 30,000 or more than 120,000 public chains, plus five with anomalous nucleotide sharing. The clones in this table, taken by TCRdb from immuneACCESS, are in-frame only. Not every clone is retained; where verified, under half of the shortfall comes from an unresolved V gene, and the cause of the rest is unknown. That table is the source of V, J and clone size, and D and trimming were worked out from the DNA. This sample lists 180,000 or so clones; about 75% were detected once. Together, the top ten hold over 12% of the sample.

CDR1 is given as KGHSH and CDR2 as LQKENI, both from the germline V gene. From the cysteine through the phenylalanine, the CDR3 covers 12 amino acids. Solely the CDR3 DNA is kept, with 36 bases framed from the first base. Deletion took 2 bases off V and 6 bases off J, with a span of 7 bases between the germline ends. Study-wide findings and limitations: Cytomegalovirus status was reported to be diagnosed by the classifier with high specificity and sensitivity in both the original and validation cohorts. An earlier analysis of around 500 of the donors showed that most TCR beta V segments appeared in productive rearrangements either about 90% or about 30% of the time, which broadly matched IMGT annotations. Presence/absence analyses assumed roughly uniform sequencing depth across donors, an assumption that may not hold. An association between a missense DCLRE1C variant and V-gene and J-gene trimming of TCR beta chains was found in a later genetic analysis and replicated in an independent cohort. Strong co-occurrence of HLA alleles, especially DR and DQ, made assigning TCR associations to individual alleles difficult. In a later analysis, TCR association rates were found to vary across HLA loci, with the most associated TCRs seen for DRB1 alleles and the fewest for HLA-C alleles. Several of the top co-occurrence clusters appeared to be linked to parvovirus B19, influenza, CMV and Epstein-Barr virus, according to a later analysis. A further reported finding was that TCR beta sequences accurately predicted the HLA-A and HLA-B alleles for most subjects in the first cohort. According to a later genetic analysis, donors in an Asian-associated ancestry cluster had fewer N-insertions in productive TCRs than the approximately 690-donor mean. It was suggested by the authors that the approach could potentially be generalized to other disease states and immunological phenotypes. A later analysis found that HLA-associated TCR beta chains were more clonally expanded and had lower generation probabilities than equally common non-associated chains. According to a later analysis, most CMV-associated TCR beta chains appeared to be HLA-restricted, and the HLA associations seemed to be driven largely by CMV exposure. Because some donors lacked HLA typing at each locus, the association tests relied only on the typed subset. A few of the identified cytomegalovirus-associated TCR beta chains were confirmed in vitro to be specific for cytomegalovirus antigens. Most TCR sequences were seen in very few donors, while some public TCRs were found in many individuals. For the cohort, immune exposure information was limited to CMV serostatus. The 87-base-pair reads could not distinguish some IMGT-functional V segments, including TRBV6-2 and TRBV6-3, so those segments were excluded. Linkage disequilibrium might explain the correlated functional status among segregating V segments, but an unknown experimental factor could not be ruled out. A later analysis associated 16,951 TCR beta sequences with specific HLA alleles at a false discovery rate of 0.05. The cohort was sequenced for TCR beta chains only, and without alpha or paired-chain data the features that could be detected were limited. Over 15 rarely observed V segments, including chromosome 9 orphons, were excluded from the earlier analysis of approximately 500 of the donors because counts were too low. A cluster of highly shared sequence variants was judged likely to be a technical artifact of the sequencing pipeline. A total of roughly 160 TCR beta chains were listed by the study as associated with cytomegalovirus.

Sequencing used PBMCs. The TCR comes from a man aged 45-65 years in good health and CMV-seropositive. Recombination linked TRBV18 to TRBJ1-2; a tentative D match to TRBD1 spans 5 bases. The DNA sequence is TGTGCCAGCTCACCAGGGGGGGATGGCTACACCTTC. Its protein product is CASSPGGDGYTF.